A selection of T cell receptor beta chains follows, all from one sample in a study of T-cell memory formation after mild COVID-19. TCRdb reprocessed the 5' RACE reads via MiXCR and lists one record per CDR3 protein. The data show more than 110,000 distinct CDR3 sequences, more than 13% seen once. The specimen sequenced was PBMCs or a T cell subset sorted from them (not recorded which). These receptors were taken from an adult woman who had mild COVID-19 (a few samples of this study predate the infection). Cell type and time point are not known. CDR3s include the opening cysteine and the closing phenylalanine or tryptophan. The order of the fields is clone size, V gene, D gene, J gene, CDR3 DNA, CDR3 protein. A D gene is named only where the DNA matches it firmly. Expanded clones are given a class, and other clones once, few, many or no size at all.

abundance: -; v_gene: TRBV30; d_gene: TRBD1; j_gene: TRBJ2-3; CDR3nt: TGTGCCTGGAGTGACCCCCGACAGGGACGGCCCAAGGGAGATACGCAGTATTTT; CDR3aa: CAWSDPRQGRPKGDTQYF
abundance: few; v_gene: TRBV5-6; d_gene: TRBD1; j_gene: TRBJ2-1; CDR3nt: TGTGCCAGCAGCACAGGGGGGCGTCTTAGTGAGCAGTTCTTC; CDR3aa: CASSTGGRLSEQFF
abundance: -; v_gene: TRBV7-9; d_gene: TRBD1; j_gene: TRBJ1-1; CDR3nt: TGTGCCAGCAGCCTGGACAGGGGAAGCACTGAAGCTTTCTTT; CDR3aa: CASSLDRGSTEAFF
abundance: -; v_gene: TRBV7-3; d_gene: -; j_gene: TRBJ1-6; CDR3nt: TGTGCCAGCAGCTCGGGGGCGTGGAATTCACCCCTCCACTTT; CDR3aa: CASSSGAWNSPLHF
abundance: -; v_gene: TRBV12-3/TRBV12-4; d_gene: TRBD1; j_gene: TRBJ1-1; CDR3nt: TGTGCCAGCAGCCCCGGACAGGGGCCGGGCACTGAAGCTTTCTTT; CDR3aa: CASSPGQGPGTEAFF
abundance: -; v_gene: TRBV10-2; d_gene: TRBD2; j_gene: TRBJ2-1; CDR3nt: TGCGCCAGCAGTGAGGCGGGGCGGGGGGCTTACAATGAGCAGTTCTTC; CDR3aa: CASSEAGRGAYNEQFF
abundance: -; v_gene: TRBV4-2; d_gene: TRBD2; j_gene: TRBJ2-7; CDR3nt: TGTGCCAGCAGCCAAGATTTGACTAGCGGCTACGAGCAGTACTTC; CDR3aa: CASSQDLTSGYEQYF
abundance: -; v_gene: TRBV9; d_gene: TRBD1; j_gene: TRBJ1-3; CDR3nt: TGTGCCAGCAGCCACGGGAGGGACAGGGCTGGAAACACCATATATTTT; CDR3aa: CASSHGRDRAGNTIYF
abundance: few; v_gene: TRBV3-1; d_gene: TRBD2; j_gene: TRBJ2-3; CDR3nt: TGTGCCAGCAGCCAAGATCGGAACGGCGGGGGAAGCACAGATACGCAGTATTTT; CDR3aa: CASSQDRNGGGSTDTQYF
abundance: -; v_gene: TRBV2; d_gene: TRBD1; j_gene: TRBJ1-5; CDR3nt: TGTGCCAGCAGTGACTTTGTGACAGGGGGCATTTCTGGTCAGCCCCAGCATTTT; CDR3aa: CASSDFVTGGISGQPQHF
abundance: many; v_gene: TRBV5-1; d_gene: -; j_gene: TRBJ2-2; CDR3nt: TGCGCCAGCAGCCCAATGGGTTGGGGCGGCGGGGAGCTGTTTTTT; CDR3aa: CASSPMGWGGGELFF
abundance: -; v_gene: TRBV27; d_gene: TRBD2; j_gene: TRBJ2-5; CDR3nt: TGTGCCAGCAGTCCATTAATCGGACTAGCGGGAGAGACCCAGTACTTC; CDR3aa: CASSPLIGLAGETQYF
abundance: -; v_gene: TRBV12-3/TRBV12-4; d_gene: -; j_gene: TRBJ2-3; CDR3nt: TGTGCCAGCAGTTTCCAGGGCACAGATACGCAGTATTTT; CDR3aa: CASSFQGTDTQYF
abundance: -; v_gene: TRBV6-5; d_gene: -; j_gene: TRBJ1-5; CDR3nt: TGTGCCAGCAGCAGCCGCAGGGGTACTCAGCCCCAGCATTTT; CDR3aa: CASSSRRGTQPQHF
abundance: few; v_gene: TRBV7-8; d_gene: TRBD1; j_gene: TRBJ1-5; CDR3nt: TGTGCCAGCAGCTTAGTTCCGCGACAGGGTAGCAATCAGCCCCAGCATTTT; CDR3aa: CASSLVPRQGSNQPQHF
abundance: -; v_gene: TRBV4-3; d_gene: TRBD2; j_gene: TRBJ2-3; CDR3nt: TGCGCCAGCAGCCAAGATCTAGCGGGAGGAACAGATACGCAGTATTTT; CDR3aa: CASSQDLAGGTDTQYF
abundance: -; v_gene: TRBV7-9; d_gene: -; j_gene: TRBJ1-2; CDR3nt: TGTGCCAGCAGCTTATTGCCGGGCAACTATGGCTACACCTTC; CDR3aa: CASSLLPGNYGYTF
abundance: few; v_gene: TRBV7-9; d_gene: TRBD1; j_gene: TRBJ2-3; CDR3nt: TGTGCCAGCAGCGATACCCGGGACAGGAGTAGGGATACGCAGTATTTT; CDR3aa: CASSDTRDRSRDTQYF
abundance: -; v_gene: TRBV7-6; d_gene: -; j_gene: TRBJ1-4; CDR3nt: TGTGCCAGCAGCTTATCAGGGAGTGCTAATGAAAAACTGTTTTTT; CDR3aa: CASSLSGSANEKLFF
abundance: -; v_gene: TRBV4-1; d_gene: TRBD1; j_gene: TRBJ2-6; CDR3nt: TGCGCCAGCAGCCAAGATCCACAGGGGGAGGTTGGGGCCAACGTCCTGACTTTC; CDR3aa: CASSQDPQGEVGANVLTF
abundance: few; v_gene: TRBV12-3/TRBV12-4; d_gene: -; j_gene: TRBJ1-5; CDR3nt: TGTGCCAGCAGTCCACGGACAGCCAATCAGCCCCAGCATTTT; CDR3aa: CASSPRTANQPQHF
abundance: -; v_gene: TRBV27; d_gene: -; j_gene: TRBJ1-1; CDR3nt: TGTGCCAGCAGTTCCGCTTCCGGGGACACTGAAGCTTTCTTT; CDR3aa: CASSSASGDTEAFF
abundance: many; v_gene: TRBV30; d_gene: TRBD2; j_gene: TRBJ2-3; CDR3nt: TGTGCCTGGACCCTAGCGGGAGGGTCTGATACGCAGTATTTT; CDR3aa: CAWTLAGGSDTQYF
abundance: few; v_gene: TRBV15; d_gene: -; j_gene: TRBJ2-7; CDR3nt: TGTGCCACCAGCAGAGATCTGGAGGGGAGTTACGAGCAGTACTTC; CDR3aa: CATSRDLEGSYEQYF
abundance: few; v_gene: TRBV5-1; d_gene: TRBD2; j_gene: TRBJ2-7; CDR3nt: TGCGCCAGCAGCCCCGGACTAGCGGCCGAGTGGGTGGCTACCTACGAGCAGTACTTC; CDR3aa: CASSPGLAAEWVATYEQYF
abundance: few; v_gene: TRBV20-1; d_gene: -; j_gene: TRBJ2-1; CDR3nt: TGCAGTGCTAGAGATCCCCTAGGGTGGTCCTACAATGAGCAGTTCTTC; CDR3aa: CSARDPLGWSYNEQFF
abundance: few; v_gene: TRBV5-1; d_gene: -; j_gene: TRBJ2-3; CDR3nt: TGCGCCAGCAGCTTGGAAAGTGGGGGCACAGATACGCAGTATTTT; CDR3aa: CASSLESGGTDTQYF
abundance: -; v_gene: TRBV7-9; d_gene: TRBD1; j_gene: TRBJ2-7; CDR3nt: TGTGCCAGCAGCTTAGCGCGAGGGACAGCCCTCTACGAGCAGTACTTC; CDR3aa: CASSLARGTALYEQYF
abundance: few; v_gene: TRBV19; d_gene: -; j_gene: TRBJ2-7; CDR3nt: TGTGCCAGTAGTCCCAAACAGACTTACTCCTACGAGCAGTACTTC; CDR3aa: CASSPKQTYSYEQYF
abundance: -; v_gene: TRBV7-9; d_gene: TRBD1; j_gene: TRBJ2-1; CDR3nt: TGTGCCAGCAGCTCCGGGACAGGGGGCAGTGAGCAGTTCTTC; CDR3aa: CASSSGTGGSEQFF
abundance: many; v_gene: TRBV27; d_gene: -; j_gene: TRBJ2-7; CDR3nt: TGTGCCACCCTACCAGCGCAGGGGTCATACGAGCAGTACTTC; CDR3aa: CATLPAQGSYEQYF
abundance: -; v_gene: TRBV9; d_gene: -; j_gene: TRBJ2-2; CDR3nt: TGTGCCAGCAGCGTAAACAGGGCGAGGGTAAACACCGGGGAGCTGTTTTTT; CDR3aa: CASSVNRARVNTGELFF
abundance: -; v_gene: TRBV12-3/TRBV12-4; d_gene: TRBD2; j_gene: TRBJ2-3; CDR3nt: TGTGCCAGCAGCCAGACTAGCGACACAGATACGCAGTATTTT; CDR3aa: CASSQTSDTDTQYF
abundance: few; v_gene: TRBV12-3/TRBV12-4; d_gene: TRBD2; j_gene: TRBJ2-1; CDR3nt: TGTGCCAGCGGGGCACCATTAGCGGGAAGTTACAATGAGCAGTTCTTC; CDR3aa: CASGAPLAGSYNEQFF
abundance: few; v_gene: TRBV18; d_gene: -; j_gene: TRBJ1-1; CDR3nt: TGTGCCAGCTCACCACCGGAACTAACAGCGAACACTGAAGCTTTCTTT; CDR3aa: CASSPPELTANTEAFF
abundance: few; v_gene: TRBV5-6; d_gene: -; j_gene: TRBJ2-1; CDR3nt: TGTGCCAGCTCCGGGGGACCCACCTACAATGAGCAGTTCTTC; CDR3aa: CASSGGPTYNEQFF
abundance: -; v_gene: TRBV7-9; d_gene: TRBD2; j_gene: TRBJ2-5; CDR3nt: TGTGCCAGCAGCTTAGCTCTAGCGGGAGAACATGAGACCCAGTACTTC; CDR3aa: CASSLALAGEHETQYF
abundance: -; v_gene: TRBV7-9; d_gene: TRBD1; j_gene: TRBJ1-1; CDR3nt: TGTGCCAGCAGCTTAGCGCGGACAGGGGATGAAGCTTTCTTT; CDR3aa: CASSLARTGDEAFF